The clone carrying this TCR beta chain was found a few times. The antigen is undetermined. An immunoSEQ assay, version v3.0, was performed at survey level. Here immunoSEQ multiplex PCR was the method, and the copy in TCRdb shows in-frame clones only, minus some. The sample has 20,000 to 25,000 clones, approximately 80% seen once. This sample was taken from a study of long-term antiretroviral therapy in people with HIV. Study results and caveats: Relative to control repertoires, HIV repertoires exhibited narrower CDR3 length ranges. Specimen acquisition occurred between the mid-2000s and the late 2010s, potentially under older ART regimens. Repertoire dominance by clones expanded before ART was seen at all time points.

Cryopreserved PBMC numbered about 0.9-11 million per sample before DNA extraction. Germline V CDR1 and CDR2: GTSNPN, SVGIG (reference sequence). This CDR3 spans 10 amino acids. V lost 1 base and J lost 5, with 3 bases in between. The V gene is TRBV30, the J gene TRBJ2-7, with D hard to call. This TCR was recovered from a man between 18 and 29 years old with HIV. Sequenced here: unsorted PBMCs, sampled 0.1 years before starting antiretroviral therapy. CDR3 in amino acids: CAWSDNEQYF. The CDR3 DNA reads TGTGCCTGGAGTGACAACGAGCAGTACTTC.